The clone carrying this T cell receptor (beta chain) came up many times. In germline, CDR1 is SGHTA, CDR2 FQGNSA. V was clipped by 5 bases and J by 2 bases; unmatched bases: 9. The CDR3 runs to 16 residues. The source of the sample is a study of T-cell reconstitution after alpha-beta-depleted transplantation in children. Preparing the TCRbeta library involved the use of unique molecular identifiers. MiXCR, applied by TCRdb to the PCR reads, yields one record per CDR3 protein. The sample contains 100,000 or so distinct CDR3 sequences, about 12% of which appear only once. The chain couples TRBV7-2 to TRBJ1-5; TRBD1 aligns across 7 bases. The sample in question was PBMCs from the stem cell graft donor, obtained from the stem cell graft. The source is a human donor who donated a stem cell graft to a child with inherited bone marrow failure. CDR3: CASSGERGRGNQPQHF. CDR3 DNA: TGTGCCAGCAGCGGCGAAAGGGGGCGAGGCAATCAGCCCCAGCATTTT.